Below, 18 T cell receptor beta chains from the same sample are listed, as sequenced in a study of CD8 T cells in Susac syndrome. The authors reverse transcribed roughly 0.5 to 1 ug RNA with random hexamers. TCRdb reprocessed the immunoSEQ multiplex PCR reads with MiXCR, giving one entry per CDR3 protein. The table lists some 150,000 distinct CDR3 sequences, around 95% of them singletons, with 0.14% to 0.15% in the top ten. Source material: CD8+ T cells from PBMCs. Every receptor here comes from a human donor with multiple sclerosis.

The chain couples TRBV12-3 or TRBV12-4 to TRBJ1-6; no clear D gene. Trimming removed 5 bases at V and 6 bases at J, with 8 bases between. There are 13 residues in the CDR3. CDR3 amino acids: CASSPSPNSPLHF. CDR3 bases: TGTGCCAGCAGTCCAAGTCCTAATTCACCCCTCCACTTT.

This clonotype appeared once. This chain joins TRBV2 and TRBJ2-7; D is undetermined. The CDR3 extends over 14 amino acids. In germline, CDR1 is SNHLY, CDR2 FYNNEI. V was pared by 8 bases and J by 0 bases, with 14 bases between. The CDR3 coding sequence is TGTGCCAGCCATCCGGACGGCAGCTCCTACGAGCAGTACTTC. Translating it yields CASHPDGSSYEQYF.

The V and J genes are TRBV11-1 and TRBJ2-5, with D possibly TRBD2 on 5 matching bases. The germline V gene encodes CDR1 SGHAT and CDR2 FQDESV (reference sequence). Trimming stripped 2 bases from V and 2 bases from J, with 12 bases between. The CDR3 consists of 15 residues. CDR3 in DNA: TGTGCCAGCAGCTTAACCGAGGGAAATCAAGAGACCCAGTACTTC. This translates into CASSLTEGNQETQYF. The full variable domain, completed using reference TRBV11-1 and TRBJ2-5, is EAEVAQSPRYKITEKSQAVAFWCDPISGHATLYWYRQILGQGPELLVQFQDESVVDDSQLPKDRFSAERLKGVDSTLKIQPAELGDSAMYLCASSLTEGNQETQYFGPGTRLLVL.

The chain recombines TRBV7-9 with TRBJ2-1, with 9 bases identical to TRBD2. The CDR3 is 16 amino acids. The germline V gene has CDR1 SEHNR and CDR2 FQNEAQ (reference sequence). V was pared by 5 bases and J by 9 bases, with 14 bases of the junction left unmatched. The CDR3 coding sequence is TGTGCCAGCAGCCACCGGCTAGCGGGGCCTTGGGGTGAGCAGTTCTTC. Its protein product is CASSHRLAGPWGEQFF.

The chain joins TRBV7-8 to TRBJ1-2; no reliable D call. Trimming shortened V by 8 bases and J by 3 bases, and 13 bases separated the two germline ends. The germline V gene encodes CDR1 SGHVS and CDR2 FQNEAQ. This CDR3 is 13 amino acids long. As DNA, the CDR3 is TGTGCCAGCGCCCATCTCGGAGACTATGGCTACACCTTC. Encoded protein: CASAHLGDYGYTF.

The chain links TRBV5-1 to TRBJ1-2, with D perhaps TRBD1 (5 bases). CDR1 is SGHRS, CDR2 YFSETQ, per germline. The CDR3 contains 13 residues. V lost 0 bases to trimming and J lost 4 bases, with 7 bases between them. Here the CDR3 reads CASSLGRAYGYTF. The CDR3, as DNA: TGCGCCAGCAGCTTGGGCAGGGCCTATGGCTACACCTTC. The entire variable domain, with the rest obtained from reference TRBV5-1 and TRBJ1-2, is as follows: KAGVTQTPRYLIKTRGQQVTLSCSPISGHRSVSWYQQTPGQGLQFLFEYFSETQRNKGNFPGRFSGRQFSNSRSEMNVSTLELGDSALYLCASSLGRAYGYTFGSGTRLTVV.

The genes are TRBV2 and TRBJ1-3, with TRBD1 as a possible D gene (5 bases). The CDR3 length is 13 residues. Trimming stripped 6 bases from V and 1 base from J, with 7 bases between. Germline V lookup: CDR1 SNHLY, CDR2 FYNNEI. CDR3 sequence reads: CASSGGSGNTIYF. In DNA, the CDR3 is TGTGCCAGCAGCGGGGGATCTGGAAACACCATATATTTT.

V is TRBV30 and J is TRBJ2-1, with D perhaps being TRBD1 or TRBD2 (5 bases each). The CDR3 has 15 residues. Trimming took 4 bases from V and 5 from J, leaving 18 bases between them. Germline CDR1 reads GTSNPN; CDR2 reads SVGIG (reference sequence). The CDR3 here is CAWTPEPGTNNEQFF. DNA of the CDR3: TGTGCCTGGACCCCGGAGCCGGGGACGAACAATGAGCAGTTCTTC.

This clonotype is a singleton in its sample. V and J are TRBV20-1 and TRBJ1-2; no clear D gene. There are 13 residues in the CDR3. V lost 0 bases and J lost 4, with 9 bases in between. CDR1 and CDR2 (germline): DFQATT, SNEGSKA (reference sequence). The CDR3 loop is CSARDQARYGYTF. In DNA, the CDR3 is TGCAGTGCTAGAGATCAAGCCCGCTATGGCTACACCTTC.

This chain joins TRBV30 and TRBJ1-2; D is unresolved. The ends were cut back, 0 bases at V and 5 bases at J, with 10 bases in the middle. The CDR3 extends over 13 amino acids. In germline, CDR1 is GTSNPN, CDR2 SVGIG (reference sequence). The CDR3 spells CAWSVRWGYGYTF. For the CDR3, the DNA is TGTGCCTGGAGTGTAAGATGGGGATATGGCTACACCTTC.

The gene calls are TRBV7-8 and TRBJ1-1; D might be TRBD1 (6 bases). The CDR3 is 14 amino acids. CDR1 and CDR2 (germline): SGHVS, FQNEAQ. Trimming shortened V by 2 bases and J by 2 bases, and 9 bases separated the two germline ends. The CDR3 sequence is CASSLSGDNTEAFF. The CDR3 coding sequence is TGTGCCAGCAGCTTATCAGGGGACAACACTGAAGCTTTCTTT.

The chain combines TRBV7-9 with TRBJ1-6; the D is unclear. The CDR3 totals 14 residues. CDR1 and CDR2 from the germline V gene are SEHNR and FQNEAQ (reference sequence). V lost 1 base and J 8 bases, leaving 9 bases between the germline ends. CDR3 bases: TGTGCCAGCAGCTTAGAAACCTTCTATTCACCCCTCCACTTT. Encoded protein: CASSLETFYSPLHF.

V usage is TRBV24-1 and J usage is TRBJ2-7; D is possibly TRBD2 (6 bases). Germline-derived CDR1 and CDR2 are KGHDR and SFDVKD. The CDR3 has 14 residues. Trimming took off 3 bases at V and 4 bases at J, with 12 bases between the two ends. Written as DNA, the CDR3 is TGTGCCACCAGTGATCAACCGGGAGCATACGAGCAGTACGTC. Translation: CATSDQPGAYEQYV.

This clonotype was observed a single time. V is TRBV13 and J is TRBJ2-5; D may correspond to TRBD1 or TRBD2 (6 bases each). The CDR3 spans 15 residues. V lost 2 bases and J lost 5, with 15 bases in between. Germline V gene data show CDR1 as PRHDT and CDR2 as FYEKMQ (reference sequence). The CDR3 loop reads CASSLRGDLEETQYF. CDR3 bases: TGTGCCAGCAGCTTAAGGGGGGACCTAGAGGAGACCCAGTACTTC.

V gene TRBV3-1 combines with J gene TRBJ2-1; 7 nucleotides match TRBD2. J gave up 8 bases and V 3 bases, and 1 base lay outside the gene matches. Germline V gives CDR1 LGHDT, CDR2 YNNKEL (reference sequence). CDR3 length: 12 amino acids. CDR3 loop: CASSQLADEQFF. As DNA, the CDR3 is TGTGCCAGCAGCCAGCTAGCGGATGAGCAGTTCTTC.

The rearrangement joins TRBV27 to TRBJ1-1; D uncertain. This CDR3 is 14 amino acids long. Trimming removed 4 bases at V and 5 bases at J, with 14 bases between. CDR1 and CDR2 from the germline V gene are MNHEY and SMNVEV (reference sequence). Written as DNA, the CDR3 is TGTGCCAGCAGTTACCAGGCCTTCGTAACTGAAGCTTTCTTT. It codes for CASSYQAFVTEAFF.

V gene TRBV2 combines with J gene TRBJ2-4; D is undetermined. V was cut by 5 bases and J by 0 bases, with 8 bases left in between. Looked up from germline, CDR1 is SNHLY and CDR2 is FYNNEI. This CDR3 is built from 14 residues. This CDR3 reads CASSRALAKNIQYF. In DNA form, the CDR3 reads TGTGCCAGCAGTAGGGCGCTAGCCAAAAACATTCAGTACTTC.

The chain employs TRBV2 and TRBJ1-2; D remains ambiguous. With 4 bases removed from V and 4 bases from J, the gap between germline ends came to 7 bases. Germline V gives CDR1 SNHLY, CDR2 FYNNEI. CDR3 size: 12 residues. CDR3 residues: CASSAGIYGYTF. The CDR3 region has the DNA TGTGCCAGCAGTGCCGGGATCTATGGCTACACCTTC. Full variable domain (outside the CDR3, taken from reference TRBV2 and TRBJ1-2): EPEVTQTPSHQVTQMGQEVILRCVPISNHLYFYWYRQILGQKVEFLVSFYNNEISEKSEIFDDQFSVERPDGSNFTLKIRSTKLEDSAMYFCASSAGIYGYTFGSGTRLTVV.